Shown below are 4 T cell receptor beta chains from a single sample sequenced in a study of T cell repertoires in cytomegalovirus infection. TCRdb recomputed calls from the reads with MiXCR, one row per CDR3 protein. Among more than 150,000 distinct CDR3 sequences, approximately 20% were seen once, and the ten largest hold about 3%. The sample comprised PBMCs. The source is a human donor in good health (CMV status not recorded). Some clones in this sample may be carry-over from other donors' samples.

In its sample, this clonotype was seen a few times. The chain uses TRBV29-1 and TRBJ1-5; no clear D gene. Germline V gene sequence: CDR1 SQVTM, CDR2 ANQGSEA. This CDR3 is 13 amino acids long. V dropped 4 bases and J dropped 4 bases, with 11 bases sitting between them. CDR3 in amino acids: CSVGMEVNQPQHF. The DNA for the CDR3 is TGCAGCGTTGGAATGGAGGTTAATCAGCCCCAGCATTTT. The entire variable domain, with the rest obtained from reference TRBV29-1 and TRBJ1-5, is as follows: SAVISQKPSRDICQRGTSLTIQCQVDSQVTMMFWYRQQPGQSLTLIATANQGSEATYESGFVIDKFPISRPNLTFSTLTVSNMSPEDSSIYLCSVGMEVNQPQHFGDGTRLSIL.

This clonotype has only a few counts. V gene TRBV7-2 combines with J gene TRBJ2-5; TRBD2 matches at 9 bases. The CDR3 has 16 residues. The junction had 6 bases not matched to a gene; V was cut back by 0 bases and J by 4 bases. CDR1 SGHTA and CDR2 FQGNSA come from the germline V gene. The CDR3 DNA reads TGTGCCAGCAGCTTAGCGGGCGGGGGGGTAGGAGAGACCCAGTACTTC. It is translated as CASSLAGGGVGETQYF.

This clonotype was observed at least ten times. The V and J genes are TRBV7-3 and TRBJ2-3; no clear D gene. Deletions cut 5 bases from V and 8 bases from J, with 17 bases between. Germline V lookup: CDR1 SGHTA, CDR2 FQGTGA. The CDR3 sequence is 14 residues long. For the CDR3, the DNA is TGTGCCAGCAGCCTCCAGTCGACCGTGGCTACGCAGTATTTT. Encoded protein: CASSLQSTVATQYF. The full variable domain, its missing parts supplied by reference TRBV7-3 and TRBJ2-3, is GAGVSQTPSNKVTEKGKYVELRCDPISGHTALYWYRQSLGQGPEFLIYFQGTGAADDSGLPNDRFFAVRPEGSVSTLKIQRTERGDSAVYLCASSLQSTVATQYFGPGTRLTVL.

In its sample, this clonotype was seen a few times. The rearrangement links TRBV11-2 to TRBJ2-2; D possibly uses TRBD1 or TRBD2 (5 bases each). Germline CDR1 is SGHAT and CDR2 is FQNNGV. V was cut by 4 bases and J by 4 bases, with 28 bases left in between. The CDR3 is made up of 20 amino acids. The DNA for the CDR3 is TGTGCCAGCAGCTCCCGGGACCGCCTATTAGAAGTATCCGGCACCGGGGAGCTGTTTTTT. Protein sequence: CASSSRDRLLEVSGTGELFF.